The 10 T cell receptor beta chains given below trace back to one sample, sequenced in a study of vaccination effects on CD4 cells after COVID-19. Under the ViraFEST assay, PBMC were stimulated with viral peptide pools so that antigen-specific CD4+ T cells expanded. Sequencing was performed afterwards. A 10-day culture period preceded the isolation of CD4+ T cells. Previously uninfected by SARS-CoV-2, the vaccine recipients also showed negative nucleocapsid antibodies. Clones were read by immunoSEQ multiplex PCR, and TCRdb kept only the in-frame ones, dropping some. The profile shows 20,000 to 30,000 clones, approximately 73% of them singletons. The antigens for these receptors are not known. The specimen comprised CD4+ T cells from PBMCs cultured with SARS-CoV-2 spike peptides, sampled before COVID-19 vaccination. Receptors were obtained from a human donor who received a COVID-19 vaccine.

The V gene is TRBV7-9, the J gene TRBJ2-2, with 7 bases fitting TRBD1. The CDR3 length is 16 residues. V shed 5 bases, J shed 4 bases, and the junction held 10 bases outside the gene matches. Per the germline V gene, CDR1 is SEHNR and CDR2 is FQNEAQ (reference sequence). The CDR3 sequence is CASSQQTGLSTGELFF. For the CDR3, the DNA is TGTGCCAGCAGCCAACAGACAGGGTTGAGCACCGGGGAGCTGTTTTTT.

The chain uses TRBV12-3 or TRBV12-4 and TRBJ1-4; D is ambiguous. V was shortened by 6 bases and J by 7 bases, with 9 bases between the two germline ends. This CDR3 has 12 residues. The CDR3 nucleotides are TGTGCCAGCAGCCCACAGCTTGAAAAACTGTTTTTT. Its protein is CASSPQLEKLFF.

V is TRBV7-9 and J is TRBJ2-1; weak D call: TRBD1 (5 bases). The CDR3 length is 12 residues. V was clipped by 5 bases and J by 9 bases, with 11 bases between them. The germline V gene has CDR1 SEHNR and CDR2 FQNEAQ (reference sequence). The CDR3: CASSTQAPEQFF. The CDR3, as DNA: TGTGCCAGCAGCACACAGGCCCCTGAGCAGTTCTTC. The variable domain in full, with the rest retrieved from reference TRBV7-9 and TRBJ2-1, is DTGVSQNPRHKITKRGQNVTFRCDPISEHNRLYWYRQTLGQGPEFLTYFQNEAQLEKSRLLSDRFSAERPKGSFSTLEIQRTEQGDSAMYLCASSTQAPEQFFGPGTRLTVL.

The rearrangement links TRBV6-5 to TRBJ2-5, with 7 bases that match TRBD1. With 6 bases clipped from V and 1 base from J, the junction kept 5 bases outside the gene matches. Germline loops: CDR1 MNHEY, CDR2 SVGAGI. CDR3 size: 14 residues. In DNA, the CDR3 is TGTGCCAGCAGGGATTCAGGGGGCCAAGAGACCCAGTACTTC. It is translated as CASRDSGGQETQYF.

DNA for the CDR3: TGTGCCAGCAGCTTGGACTACGAGCAGTACTTC. Translated, it gives CASSLDYEQYF. V usage is TRBV5-6 and J usage is TRBJ2-7; D not resolved. The CDR3 extends over 11 amino acids. Germline CDR1 is SGHDT and CDR2 is YYEEEE. Trimming took off 0 bases at V and 3 bases at J, with 1 base between the two ends.

This clone came up once. The J gene is TRBJ2-3, the V gene TRBV11-2; D may be TRBD1 or TRBD2 (5 bases each). The CDR3 runs 16 residues. Trimming pared 1 base from V and 3 bases from J, leaving 14 bases between. The V gene's germline CDR1 is SGHAT and CDR2 FQNNGV. The CDR3 DNA is TGTGCCAGCAGCTTAGTGAGGGGCAGGGAGACAGATACGCAGTATTTT. It specifies CASSLVRGRETDTQYF.

V is TRBV3-1 (or the pseudogene TRBV3-2) and J is TRBJ1-2; D not resolved. V lost 4 bases and J 0 bases, leaving 15 bases between the germline ends. Per the germline V gene, CDR1 is LGHDT and CDR2 is YNNKEL (reference sequence). The CDR3 spans 16 residues. CDR3 nucleotide sequence: TGTGCCAGCAGCCTGAGGCGTGCAGGCTCTAACTATGGCTACACCTTC. Protein product: CASSLRRAGSNYGYTF.

The V call is TRBV7-9, the J call TRBJ2-3; weak D call: TRBD1 (6 bases). The germline CDR1 and CDR2 sequences are SEHNR and FQNEAQ (reference sequence). CDR3 length equals 15 residues. V dropped 2 bases and J dropped 1 base, with 10 bases sitting between them. The CDR3 reads CASSLSAGGTDTQYF. CDR3 nucleotides: TGTGCCAGCAGCTTATCGGCAGGGGGCACAGATACGCAGTATTTT.

There are a few counts of this clone. The chain links TRBV5-1 to TRBJ1-2; no reliable D call. CDR3 length: 17 residues. The germline gives CDR1 SGHRS, CDR2 YFSETQ. V lost 1 base, J lost 1 base, and 17 bases lay in between. The CDR3 nucleotides read TGCGCCAGCAGCTTGTTCTCTGGTGGCGGAGTTAACTATGGCTACACCTTC. Translation gives CASSLFSGGGVNYGYTF.

The rearrangement joins TRBV19 to TRBJ1-5; 10 bases are a match to TRBD1. J lost 0 bases, V lost 10 bases, and 9 bases had no gene match. This CDR3 has 16 residues. Germline assignment: CDR1 LNHDA and CDR2 SQIVND (reference sequence). CDR3 amino acids: CATAGTGVYSNQPQHF. CDR3 sequence (DNA): TGTGCCACGGCCGGGACAGGGGTTTATAGCAATCAGCCCCAGCATTTT.